The present T cell receptor (beta chain) was sequenced within a study of blood T cell repertoires in COVID-19. Study overall: T cells, B-cell-depleted T cells, or PBMCs provided the cDNA or gDNA that served as material.

Original handling: Reference gene primer amplification yielded estimated nucleated cell counts. Some clones are missing from TCRdb's copy, which holds only in-frame ones; the method was immunoSEQ multiplex PCR. V, J and clone size are those of that table, while D and trimming were read from the DNA. Of around 190,000 clones in the sample, roughly 83% were seen once. Losses at the gene ends were 5 bases for V and 2 bases for J; bases not matched to a gene: 8. The CDR3 contains 15 residues. Germline lookup yields CDR1 SGHRS and CDR2 YFSETQ. This rearrangement joins TRBV5-1 to TRBJ1-1, with 8 positions matching TRBD1. This sequence was found in a human donor in a cohort sampled during active COVID-19. The sequencing sample was made of peripheral blood. Here the CDR3 reads CASSSQGAGNTEAFF. CDR3 in DNA: TGCGCCAGCAGTTCGCAGGGGGCAGGAAACACTGAAGCTTTCTTT.